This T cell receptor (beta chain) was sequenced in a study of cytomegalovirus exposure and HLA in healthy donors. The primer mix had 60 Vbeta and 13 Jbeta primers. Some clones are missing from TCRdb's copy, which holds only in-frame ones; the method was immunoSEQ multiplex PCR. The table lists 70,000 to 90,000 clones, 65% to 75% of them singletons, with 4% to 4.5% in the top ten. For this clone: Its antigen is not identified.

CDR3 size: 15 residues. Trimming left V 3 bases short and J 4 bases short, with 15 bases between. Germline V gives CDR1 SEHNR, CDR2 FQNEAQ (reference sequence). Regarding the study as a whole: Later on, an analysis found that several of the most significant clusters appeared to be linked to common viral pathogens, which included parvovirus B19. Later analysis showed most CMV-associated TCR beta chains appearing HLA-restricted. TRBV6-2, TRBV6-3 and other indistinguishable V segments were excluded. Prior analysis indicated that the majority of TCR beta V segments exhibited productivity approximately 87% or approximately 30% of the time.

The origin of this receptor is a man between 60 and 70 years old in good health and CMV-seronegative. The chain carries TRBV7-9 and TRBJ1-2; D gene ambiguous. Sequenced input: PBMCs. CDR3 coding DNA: TGTGCCAGCAGCTTCGAGGGAGGGTTAAGCTATGGCTACACCTTC. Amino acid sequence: CASSFEGGLSYGYTF.